Listed below are T cell receptor beta chains from one sample, sequenced in a study of CD4 T cells in relation to SARS-CoV-2 and coronaviruses. Sequencing used immunoSEQ multiplex PCR; TCRdb keeps in-frame clones, though not all of them. This sample has tens of thousands of clones, with roughly 94% found just once. Specimen: naive CD4+ T cells from PBMCs. Source of these receptors: an adult with COVID-19. The CDR3 runs from the conserved cysteine through the conserved F or W. D genes are given only for firm matches. Clone size is given for some rows only: seen once, a few or many times, or a class if the clone is expanded.

size	D	J	V	CDR3	DNA
.	.	TRBJ2-1	TRBV24-1	CATSDRAGNLYNEQFF	TGTGCCACCAGTGATCGGGCCGGGAACCTCTACAATGAGCAGTTCTTC
few	.	TRBJ1-5	TRBV2	CASSGQGNQPQHF	TGTGCCAGCAGTGGACAGGGCAATCAGCCCCAGCATTTT
once	TRBD2	TRBJ2-2	TRBV5-1	CASSLGSGTSGRARTGELFF	TGCGCCAGCAGCTTGGGATCCGGGACTAGCGGGAGGGCCCGGACCGGGGAGCTGTTTTTT
.	TRBD2	TRBJ2-3	TRBV9	CASSVVPSGRAGTDTQYF	TGTGCCAGCAGCGTAGTTCCTAGCGGGAGGGCCGGCACAGATACGCAGTATTTT
.	TRBD2	TRBJ2-1	TRBV9	CASSVASGKSVEQFF	TGTGCCAGCAGCGTAGCTAGCGGGAAGTCTGTTGAGCAGTTCTTC
.	.	TRBJ1-4	TRBV19	CASKGSGAVANEKLFF	TGTGCCAGTAAAGGGTCCGGGGCAGTCGCTAATGAAAAACTGTTTTTT
.	TRBD1	TRBJ2-3	TRBV5-1	CASSLDRGRPDTQYF	TGCGCCAGCAGCTTGGACAGGGGGCGCCCAGATACGCAGTATTTT
.	TRBD2	TRBJ2-1	TRBV6-6	CASSGSGRSYNEQFF	TGTGCCAGCAGCGGTAGCGGGAGGTCCTACAATGAGCAGTTCTTC
.	.	TRBJ2-3	TRBV5-4	CASSLASADTQYF	TGTGCCAGCAGCTTGGCTAGCGCCGATACGCAGTATTTT
.	.	TRBJ2-7	TRBV7-2	CASSLAGTPVF	TGTGCCAGCAGCTTAGCGGGGACCCCTGTCTTC
.	.	TRBJ2-3	TRBV24-1	CATSDLGHPSTDTQYF	TGTGCCACCAGTGATTTGGGACACCCTAGCACAGATACGCAGTATTTT